This T cell receptor beta chain is from a study of blood T cells in healthy people across ages (dated by TCRdb to about 2015). A note on the overall study: In model experiments, roughly one uniquely barcoded TCR beta cDNA molecule per two T cells was captured by template switching. For two donors (one aged 18 to 30 and one aged 80 or older), the study analyzed two additional independent replicas of 1 million unique cDNA reads from the same blood draw. To avoid experimental bias, donors of different ages were spread randomly across the sequencing lanes. The donors were split into four age groups: young (average around 16 years), middle-aged (more than 35), aged (over 55) and long-lived (over 75). To track age-related changes in TCR beta repertoire diversity, the study relied on deep sequencing normalized with unique cDNA molecular identifiers. On the study overall, not on this receptor specifically: Total diversity estimates from one million sequenced T cells were considered lower bounds and underestimates. There was a strong correlation between observed TCR beta diversity and the percentage of naive T cells measured by flow cytometry. Because donor CMV infection status was unknown, age-related changes in expanded clonotypes were potentially confounded. Compared with the aged group, more naive CD4+ T cells, fewer expanded clones and increased TCR diversity were shown by the long-lived group, suggesting age selection. Since profiling was done on bulk unsorted PBMCs, naive and antigen-experienced compartments could not be conclusively compared. As age increased, observed TCR beta diversity per million T cells dropped in a roughly linear way, and a significant reduction was already evident by age 40.

From cysteine to phenylalanine, the CDR3 is 13 amino acids long. This entry keeps only the CDR3 DNA: 39 bases, framed from base 1. V and J lose 6 bases and 15 bases, and a span of 20 bases separates them. Taken from the germline V gene, the CDR1 and CDR2 loops are ENHRY and SYGVKD. Notes on this clonotype: The specificity of this receptor is unknown. No much larger clonotype is one base removed from it; base qualities were not supplied.

Libraries were built with 5' RACE. TCRdb names Illumina HiSeq 2500 as the instrument used. A second roughly 6 to 11 cycle PCR used a sample-barcoded 5' primer and a J-beta primer mix. Each TCR beta cDNA molecule received a unique molecular identifier from a template-switch 5' adaptor carrying 12 random nucleotides. At least 3 million CDR3-containing paired-end reads were obtained from each sample. First-strand cDNA synthesis was performed from all RNA using the Mint cDNA synthesis kit, with priming by a TRBC-specific oligonucleotide. Following uracil-DNA glycosylase treatment, a first 18-cycle PCR with universal primers M1SS and BC2_uni_R was performed on all cDNA. Per the original workflow: For normalization, 1 million high-quality reads, each with a distinct molecular identifier, were randomly selected from each sample. Reads sharing molecular identifiers were discarded rather than binned into consensus sequences. MiTCR, with a Q25 quality threshold and the strictest error-elimination algorithm, was used for CDR3 identification, clonotype clustering and error correction. A nonparametric unseen species model using Euler transformation provided a lower-bound estimate of total TCR beta diversity. TCRdb's own reprocessing of the public reads used fastp at Q25 and MiXCR and kept productive beta chains. Here each entry gathers all rows of one CDR3 protein and keeps the most common genes and DNA. The V and J calls, along with clone size, are taken from TCRdb and not from the paper's own processing. The sample profile shows hundreds of thousands of distinct CDR3 sequences; just over 55% of them were found once. The ten largest clones take up about 26% of the sample.

The 39 donors, aged about 6 to 90 years, were systemically healthy Caucasian individuals from Russia. Approximately 10 milliliters of peripheral blood were collected from each donor into EDTA-treated Vacutainer tubes. Ficoll-Paque density-gradient centrifugation was used to isolate PBMCs, with at least 6.5 million obtained per sample. Total RNA was extracted from PBMCs with Trizol reagent, with at least 6 micrograms obtained per sample. For every donor, flow cytometry on a PBMC aliquot measured the percentage of naive CD45RAhigh/CD27high T cells. The chain joins TRBV10-3 to TRBJ2-2; matching of 6 bases hints at TRBD1 as the D gene. The sample consisted of blood. The sequence was collected from a man aged 35 to 55 in good health. The CDR3 region has the sequence CAIRETGPEMLFF. The DNA reads TGTGCCATCAGAGAGACAGGCCCCGAGATGTTGTTTTTT.